This entry is about one T cell receptor beta chain. Categorization into cohorts depended on clinical history that participants reported. Recovered status in Cohort 3 required two negative PCRs, clearance, or symptom resolution. V shed 2 bases and J 3 bases; nucleotides not matched to a gene: 5. The CDR3 totals 15 residues. Germline V CDR1 and CDR2: SGDLS, YYNGEE. In the original processing: Nucleated cell counts were estimated from reference gene primer amplification. The table came from immunoSEQ multiplex PCR; TCRdb's copy has only in-frame clones and leaves some out. The DNA gave D and trimming, while V, J and clone size come from that table. The table records about 370,000 clones, roughly nine tenths of them present only once. This entry comes from a study of blood T cell repertoires in COVID-19. As for the study in general: The samples span acute and convalescent COVID-19 from the United States, Italy and Spain.

The chain links TRBV9 to TRBJ2-5; 9 bases line up with TRBD2. Sequenced sample: PBMCs or T cells enriched from blood (not recorded which). The TCR sequence derives from a man younger than 35 who had recovered from COVID-19. The CDR3 bases are TGTGCCAGCAGCGTCGGCCCTAGCGGGGAAGAGACCCAGTACTTC. Its translation: CASSVGPSGEETQYF.